These 28 T cell receptor beta chains came from one sample sequenced in a study of T cell repertoires in cytomegalovirus infection. Antigens of these TCRs are unknown. TCRdb redid the calling of the reads with MiXCR, one entry per CDR3 protein. The sample contains around 750,000 distinct CDR3 sequences, approximately 32% of which appear only once. Sample: cultured CD8+ T cells from PBMCs, taken from culture after CMV antigen stimulation. Source of these receptors: a human donor in good health (CMV status not recorded). Some clones in this sample may be carry-over from other donors' samples.

This clonotype was detected a few times. For the CDR3, the DNA is TGTGCCAGCAGCTTAAAGAGGGACATCCAAGAGACCCAGTACTTC. This encodes CASSLKRDIQETQYF. The rearrangement uses TRBV7-9 and TRBJ2-5; D perhaps matches TRBD1 (6 bases). This CDR3 comprises 15 residues. CDR1 is SEHNR and CDR2 is FQNEAQ in the germline V gene (reference sequence). Trimming removed 2 bases from V and 1 base from J, with 11 bases in between.

This clonotype was observed a few times. V gene TRBV6-6 combines with J gene TRBJ2-7, with TRBD1 as a possible D gene (5 bases). Trimming shortened V by 0 bases and J by 0 bases, and 12 bases separated the two germline ends. Per the germline V gene, CDR1 is MNHNY and CDR2 is SVGAGI (reference sequence). The CDR3 runs 16 residues. The CDR3: CASSYSWQGSSYEQYF. CDR3 in DNA: TGTGCCAGCAGTTACTCGTGGCAGGGAAGCTCCTACGAGCAGTACTTC.

The chain has TRBV6-1 and TRBJ2-1, with 8 bases matching TRBD1. Germline CDR1 MNHNS, CDR2 SASEGT. The CDR3 loop spans 17 amino acids. The trim removed 4 bases at V and 3 bases at J, leaving 11 bases unmatched. The CDR3 spells CASSGPAQGAHYNEQFF. CDR3 coding DNA: TGTGCCAGCAGTGGACCAGCCCAGGGGGCTCACTACAATGAGCAGTTCTTC.

This clonotype was seen more than once but under ten times. CDR3 loop: CAIREEAGGLNTEAFF. CDR3 in DNA: TGTGCCATCAGAGAGGAAGCCGGGGGATTGAACACTGAAGCTTTCTTT. The chain employs TRBV10-3 and TRBJ1-1, with D possibly TRBD1 on 5 matching bases. The germline V and J ends were trimmed by 6 bases and 0 bases, with 17 bases remaining between them. The germline V gene encodes CDR1 ENHRY and CDR2 SYGVKD. The CDR3 spans 16 residues.

This clonotype appeared once. The CDR3 region is CSARSPHRFEQYF. CDR3 nucleotides: TGCAGTGCTAGATCCCCACATCGCTTCGAGCAGTACTTC. The V call is TRBV20-1, the J call TRBJ2-7; D remains unclear. V shed 2 bases and J shed 6 bases, with 14 bases lying between them. The CDR3 has 13 amino acids. CDR1 and CDR2 from the germline V gene are DFQATT and SNEGSKA (reference sequence).

The chain combines TRBV2 with TRBJ2-7; D not resolved. This CDR3 has 14 amino acids. V was cut by 7 bases and J by 7 bases, with 20 bases left in between. The germline V gene encodes CDR1 SNHLY and CDR2 FYNNEI. CDR3 protein: CASTPGSSLREQYV. The DNA for the CDR3 is TGTGCCAGCACCCCCGGGTCGTCTTTACGGGAGCAGTACGTC.

The chain uses TRBV5-1 and TRBJ1-1; TRBD1 matches at 7 bases. The germline gives CDR1 SGHRS, CDR2 YFSETQ. With V trimmed by 4 bases and J by 5 bases, 11 bases remained unmatched. The CDR3 totals 15 residues. The CDR3 sequence is CASSPGRQGGTEAFF. The CDR3 nucleotides read TGCGCCAGCAGCCCGGGCCGACAGGGCGGAACTGAAGCTTTCTTT.

This clonotype was picked up many times. The chain combines TRBV6-4 with TRBJ2-3; D is ambiguous. The V and J ends lost 6 bases and 0 bases respectively, with 10 bases between them. The CDR3 loop spans 14 amino acids. Germline CDR1 reads MRHNA; CDR2 reads SNTAGT. The CDR3 sequence: CASSKTGSTDTQYF. In nucleotides, the CDR3 is TGTGCCAGCAGCAAAACGGGCAGCACAGATACGCAGTATTTT.

This chain connects TRBV7-9 to TRBJ2-1; D is perhaps TRBD1 or TRBD2 (5 bases each). The CDR3 has 13 amino acids. Germline CDR1 SEHNR, CDR2 FQNEAQ (reference sequence). V lost 4 bases and J 9 bases, leaving 13 bases between the germline ends. CDR3 loop: CASSSWDHPEQFF. The CDR3 DNA reads as TGTGCCAGCAGCTCCTGGGACCATCCTGAGCAGTTCTTC.

This clonotype was counted a few times. The gene calls are TRBV24-1 and TRBJ2-1, with a tentative D call TRBD1 (6 bases). The CDR3 length is 18 residues. Looked up from germline, CDR1 is KGHDR and CDR2 is SFDVKD. Trimming took off 4 bases at V and 2 bases at J, with 20 bases between the two ends. CDR3 residues: CATSDPTGTTLPYNEQFF. DNA for the CDR3: TGTGCCACCAGTGACCCCACAGGGACGACCCTTCCCTACAATGAGCAGTTCTTC.

The chain carries TRBV7-6 and TRBJ2-3; no reliable D call. The CDR3 runs 14 residues. From germline, CDR1 is SGHVS and CDR2 FNYEAQ. Trimming stripped 3 bases from V and 3 bases from J, with 10 bases between. The chain's CDR3 is CASSLTVGTDTQYF. CDR3 bases: TGTGCCAGCAGCTTGACCGTCGGTACAGATACGCAGTATTTT.

Only a few counts were recorded for this clonotype. The rearrangement joins TRBV6-5 to TRBJ2-5; 12 nucleotides agree with TRBD1. The CDR3 is 15 residues long. The J segment lost 5 bases and the V segment lost 4 bases, leaving 5 bases of the junction unmatched. The germline CDR1 and CDR2 sequences are MNHEY and SVGAGI. The CDR3 is CASSWDRGQVETQYF. In DNA form, the CDR3 reads TGTGCCAGCAGTTGGGACAGGGGGCAGGTTGAGACCCAGTACTTC.

This rearrangement joins TRBV4-1 to TRBJ2-4; D may be TRBD1 (6 bases). The germline gives CDR1 MGHRA, CDR2 YSYEKL. CDR3 length: 17 residues. The V end was cut by 6 bases, the J end by 4 bases, with 22 bases between. The CDR3 is CASRENGMDSEKNIQYF. The CDR3 DNA sequence: TGCGCCAGCAGGGAGAACGGAATGGACAGTGAGAAAAACATTCAGTACTTC.

The CDR3 sequence is CASTESGGVYGYTF. In DNA, the CDR3 is TGTGCCAGTACGGAATCAGGGGGCGTGTATGGCTACACCTTC. The chain couples TRBV19 to TRBJ1-2, with 8 bases lining up with TRBD1. Germline values: CDR1 LNHDA, CDR2 SQIVND (reference sequence). After removal of 7 bases from V and 5 bases from J, the junction contained 9 bases not matched to a gene. The CDR3 totals 14 residues.

The chain joins TRBV6-2 or TRBV6-3 to TRBJ2-7; D gene ambiguous. This CDR3 has 14 amino acids. Trimming pared 2 bases from V and 3 bases from J, leaving 11 bases between. Germline V gene lookup returns CDR1 MNHEY and CDR2 SVGEGT. The DNA of the CDR3 is TGTGCCAGCAGTTACGATCGGGTCCTCTACGAGCAGTACGTC. Translating it yields CASSYDRVLYEQYV.

The rearrangement uses TRBV19 and TRBJ2-4, with D possibly being TRBD1 (6 bases). The germline V gene encodes CDR1 LNHDA and CDR2 SQIVND (reference sequence). This CDR3 has 15 residues. V lost 7 bases, J lost 3 bases, and 16 bases lay in between. The CDR3 DNA follows: TGTGCCAGTAACCCACAGGGAATGGGCAAAAACATTCAGTACTTC. Translating gives CASNPQGMGKNIQYF.

This clonotype has more than one count but fewer than ten. This rearrangement joins TRBV7-9 to TRBJ2-1; D gene unclear. The CDR3 has 16 residues. V shed 4 bases and J shed 8 bases, with 21 bases lying between them. The germline CDR1 and CDR2 sequences are SEHNR and FQNEAQ (reference sequence). CDR3 coding DNA: TGTGCCAGCAGCTCCGTGAACACACCCTATAGGGATGAGCAGTTCTTC. Translated, it gives CASSSVNTPYRDEQFF.

The chain recombines TRBV11-3 with TRBJ1-6, with D tentatively TRBD1 (5 bases). Trimming stripped 4 bases from V and 7 bases from J, with 11 bases between. Germline assignment: CDR1 SGHNT and CDR2 YENEEA. The CDR3 has 14 residues. The CDR3 DNA reads as TGTGCCAGCAGCTCGGACAAGAGGAATTCACCCCTCCACTTT. Translating gives CASSSDKRNSPLHF. The full variable domain, its missing parts supplied by reference TRBV11-3 and TRBJ1-6, is EAGVVQSPRYKIIEKKQPVAFWCNPISGHNTLYWYLQNLGQGPELLIRYENEEAVDDSQLPKDRFSAERLKGVDSTLKIQPAELGDSAVYLCASSSDKRNSPLHFGNGTRLTVT.

The chain recombines TRBV19 with TRBJ1-6; 7 bases agree with TRBD1. Germline CDR1 is LNHDA and CDR2 is SQIVND (reference sequence). The CDR3 runs to 13 residues. V lost 8 bases and J lost 4; bases outside the gene matches: 2. The CDR3 DNA sequence: TGTGCCAGTGGGACAGCGTATAATTCACCCCTCCACTTT. Protein product: CASGTAYNSPLHF.

The gene calls are TRBV27 and TRBJ1-1, with D unresolved. The germline gives CDR1 MNHEY, CDR2 SMNVEV (reference sequence). V shed 6 bases and J shed 5 bases, with 10 bases lying between them. This CDR3 has 12 residues. This CDR3 reads CASRVGETEAFF. The CDR3 DNA is TGTGCCAGCAGGGTCGGGGAGACTGAAGCTTTCTTT.

This clonotype was found a few times. The V call is TRBV18, the J call TRBJ1-2; D not certain. V was cut by 1 base and J by 0 bases, with 9 bases left in between. Germline CDR1 reads KGHSH; CDR2 reads LQKENI. The CDR3 extends over 15 amino acids. In nucleotides, the CDR3 is TGTGCCAGCTCACCACTTGACCTACCTAACTATGGCTACACCTTC. Protein sequence: CASSPLDLPNYGYTF.

This clonotype was recorded once. This chain joins TRBV28 and TRBJ2-3, with 9 nucleotides matching TRBD2. CDR1 and CDR2 from the germline V gene are MDHEN and SYDVKM. The CDR3 contains 16 residues. V was clipped by 4 bases and J by 2 bases; unmatched bases: 7. CDR3 residues: CASSWPLAGFTDTQYF. CDR3 in DNA: TGTGCCAGCAGTTGGCCGCTAGCGGGGTTCACAGATACGCAGTATTTT. The full variable domain, with the rest looked up from reference TRBV28 and TRBJ2-3, is DVKVTQSSRYLVKRTGEKVFLECVQDMDHENMFWYRQDPGLGLRLIYFSYDVKMKEKGDIPEGYSVSREKKERFSLILESASTNQTSMYLCASSWPLAGFTDTQYFGPGTRLTVL.

This clonotype has more than one count but fewer than ten. The rearrangement uses TRBV7-6 and TRBJ1-1; TRBD1 aligns across 8 bases. J lost 0 bases, V lost 3 bases, and 15 bases had no gene match. The V gene's germline CDR1 is SGHVS and CDR2 FNYEAQ. The CDR3 spans 19 residues. In nucleotides, the CDR3 is TGTGCCAGCAGCTTTATTGCTGGCAGGGGGCTGAAAGTGAACACTGAAGCTTTCTTT. This translates into CASSFIAGRGLKVNTEAFF.

V and J are TRBV14 and TRBJ1-1, with D perhaps matching TRBD1 (5 bases). The germline V gene has CDR1 SGHDN and CDR2 FVKESK. The CDR3 extends over 12 amino acids. The germline V and J ends were trimmed by 4 bases and 8 bases, with 11 bases remaining between them. The CDR3 DNA follows: TGTGCCAGCAGCCGTGGACATCGAGAAGCTTTCTTT. Translating gives CASSRGHREAFF. The whole variable domain, filled in from reference TRBV14 and TRBJ1-1, reads EAGVTQFPSHSVIEKGQTVTLRCDPISGHDNLYWYRRVMGKEIKFLLHFVKESKQDESGMPNNRFLAERTGGTYSTLKVQPAELEDSGVYFCASSRGHREAFFGQGTRLTVV.

The chain employs TRBV28 and TRBJ2-1; D remains ambiguous. Trimming stripped 2 bases from V and 7 bases from J, with 9 bases between. CDR1 MDHEN and CDR2 SYDVKM come from the germline V gene. This CDR3 is 13 amino acids long. CDR3 in DNA: TGTGCCAGCAGTTTAACGGTTGTGAATGAGCAGTTCTTC. Its translation is CASSLTVVNEQFF.

This sequence joins TRBV27 and TRBJ2-1; D possibly corresponds to TRBD2 (5 bases). The CDR3 is 15 residues long. V was pared by 0 bases and J by 8 bases, with 14 bases between. Germline V lookup: CDR1 MNHEY, CDR2 SMNVEV (reference sequence). CDR3 amino acids: CASSLSRRAADEQFF. In DNA form, the CDR3 reads TGTGCCAGCAGTTTATCCCGACGAGCGGCGGATGAGCAGTTCTTC.

This chain links TRBV7-8 with TRBJ2-2; D is uncertain. This CDR3 region has 16 residues. The germline CDR1 and CDR2 sequences are SGHVS and FQNEAQ. V was clipped by 2 bases and J by 7 bases, with 17 bases between them. This chain's CDR3 is CASSLSVTPLGGELFF. CDR3 sequence (DNA): TGTGCCAGCAGCTTATCGGTGACTCCCTTAGGCGGGGAGCTGTTTTTT.

There are a few counts of this clonotype. The V and J genes are TRBV6-6 and TRBJ2-2; TRBD1 matches 12 bases. The trim removed 4 bases at V and 4 bases at J, leaving 4 bases unmatched. The CDR3 totals 16 residues. CDR1 and CDR2 from the germline V gene are MNHNY and SVGAGI (reference sequence). CDR3 coding DNA: TGTGCCAGCAGTTGGGACAGGGGGCTCGGCACCGGGGAGCTGTTTTTT. It encodes CASSWDRGLGTGELFF.